This is a list of T cell receptor beta chains from one sample in a study of regulatory T cells in long-lasting Graves disease. TCRdb redid the calling of the multiplex PCR reads with MiXCR, one entry per CDR3 protein. The sample holds about 620,000 distinct CDR3 sequences, around 17% seen once. The data also belong to a second study, concerning T cells in Graves' hyperthyroidism and ophthalmopathy.

The sequencing used peripheral blood mononuclear cells (PBMCs), collected at new diagnosis, from a patient treated with antithyroid drugs. Receptor source: a woman aged 25-40 years with Graves disease. Both conserved end residues are part of each CDR3. The D gene is left open where the match is weak. Clone size is not always given. Where it is, it says once, few, many or a class for expanded clones.

d_gene	abundance	v_gene	j_gene	CDR3aa	CDR3nt
NA	many	TRBV12-3/TRBV12-4	TRBJ1-2	CASFQGYYGYTF	TGTGCCAGCTTTCAGGGATACTATGGCTACACCTTC
NA	few	TRBV5-1	TRBJ2-3	CASSLLAGPDTQYF	TGCGCCAGCAGCCTCCTGGCAGGTCCAGATACGCAGTATTTT
TRBD1	many	TRBV6-1	TRBJ2-3	CASRSGDRDTDTQYF	TGTGCCAGCCGCTCCGGAGACAGGGACACAGATACGCAGTATTTT
NA	few	TRBV25-1	TRBJ2-1	CASNRAVVF	TGTGCCAGCAACCGGGCGGTGGTCTTC
NA	few	TRBV7-3	TRBJ2-1	CASSSGSRRNEQFF	TGTGCCAGCAGCTCCGGATCAAGGCGGAATGAGCAGTTCTTC
TRBD2	NA	TRBV5-1	TRBJ2-1	CASSLGTSGNLDEQFF	TGCGCCAGCAGCCTAGGGACTAGCGGGAACTTGGATGAGCAGTTCTTC
NA	many	TRBV6-1	TRBJ2-7	CASSNPGGAYEQYF	TGTGCCAGCAGCAACCCAGGGGGGGCCTACGAGCAGTACTTC
NA	many	TRBV20-1	TRBJ1-1	CGGPGMNTEAFF	TGCGGGGGGCCGGGAATGAACACTGAAGCTTTCTTT
NA	few	TRBV6-1	TRBJ2-6	CASRDLQGRHGANVLTF	TGTGCCAGCAGGGACCTACAGGGCAGGCATGGGGCCAACGTCCTGACTTTC
NA	few	TRBV27	TRBJ2-4	CASRNPGDAKNIQYF	TGTGCCAGCAGGAACCCCGGGGACGCCAAAAACATTCAGTACTTC
TRBD2	many	TRBV7-3	TRBJ2-1	CASSLRAGLVNEQFF	TGTGCCAGCAGCTTACGAGCGGGATTAGTCAATGAGCAGTTCTTC
NA	few	TRBV6-1	TRBJ2-1	CASKRGFDGANEQFF	TGTGCCAGCAAGAGGGGGTTTGACGGAGCCAATGAGCAGTTCTTC
NA	many	TRBV2	TRBJ2-1	CASKQGYNEQFF	TGTGCCAGCAAACAGGGCTACAATGAGCAGTTCTTC
NA	many	TRBV20-1	TRBJ2-1	CSARGDLEGRQFF	TGCAGTGCCAGGGGGGATCTGGAGGGTCGGCAGTTCTTC
NA	few	TRBV5-5	TRBJ2-2	CASSWGNRDYTGELFF	TGTGCCAGCAGCTGGGGTAACAGAGACTACACCGGGGAGCTGTTTTTT
NA	NA	TRBV3-1	TRBJ2-7	CASSHDTPTELTTIVSYEQYF	TGTGCCAGCAGCCATGATACCCCGACAGAGCTAACCACAATCGTCTCCTACGAGCAGTACTTC
NA	many	TRBV6-1	TRBJ1-1	CASTPGSQRAFF	TGTGCCAGCACTCCCGGGTCCCAGAGAGCTTTCTTT
NA	many	TRBV27	TRBJ1-4	CASSQQGQHEKLFF	TGTGCCAGCAGCCAACAGGGCCAGCATGAAAAACTGTTTTTT
TRBD1	many	TRBV2	TRBJ2-1	CASSEEDRGTNEQFF	TGTGCCAGCAGTGAGGAGGACAGGGGCACCAATGAGCAGTTCTTC
NA	few	TRBV7-9	TRBJ1-5	CASSHGVGPQHF	TGTGCCAGCAGCCACGGAGTCGGGCCCCAGCATTTT
NA	NA	TRBV19	TRBJ1-1	CASSTGLTFYAEVFF	TGTGCCAGTAGTACGGGACTGACCTTTTACGCTGAAGTTTTCTTT
NA	many	TRBV28	TRBJ2-2	CASSFSDRDTGELFF	TGTGCCAGCTCCTTTTCGGACAGAGACACCGGGGAGCTGTTTTTT
NA	few	TRBV28	TRBJ1-2	CASSDRMRGTTNYGYTF	TGTGCCAGCAGTGACCGAATGAGGGGGACTACTAACTATGGCTACACCTTC
NA	many	TRBV11-2	TRBJ2-3	CASSFRGGSDTQYF	TGTGCCAGCAGCTTTCGCGGAGGGTCAGATACGCAGTATTTT
TRBD1	many	TRBV28	TRBJ2-7	CASNSPGTGGTYEQYF	TGTGCCAGCAACTCCCCTGGGACAGGGGGAACGTACGAGCAGTACTTC
TRBD2	many	TRBV24-1	TRBJ2-5	CATSENRLAGKETQYF	TGTGCCACCAGTGAAAACCGACTAGCGGGGAAAGAGACCCAGTACTTC
NA	many	TRBV11-2	TRBJ1-5	CASSTGAGGQHF	TGTGCCAGCAGTACTGGGGCGGGGGGCCAGCATTTT
NA	NA	TRBV30	TRBJ1-1	CAWRNGPLGGTNTEAFF	TGTGCCTGGAGAAACGGCCCTCTAGGGGGTACGAACACTGAAGCTTTCTTT
NA	NA	TRBV20-1	TRBJ2-7	CSARTVAYEQYF	TGCAGTGCTAGAACGGTGGCCTACGAGCAGTACTTC
TRBD2	few	TRBV20-1	TRBJ2-1	CSAGGLAGHNEQFF	TGCAGTGCTGGGGGACTAGCGGGCCACAATGAGCAGTTCTTC
NA	NA	TRBV10-3	TRBJ1-4	CAISGAMNEKLFF	TGTGCCATCAGTGGGGCTATGAATGAAAAACTGTTTTTT
NA	many	TRBV28	TRBJ1-1	CASSGAGVRNTEAFF	TGTGCCAGCAGTGGGGCGGGGGTTCGGAACACTGAAGCTTTCTTT
NA	many	TRBV6-5	TRBJ1-1	CASSYSNSRTEAFF	TGTGCCAGCAGTTACTCAAACAGTAGGACTGAAGCTTTCTTT
TRBD1	many	TRBV19	TRBJ1-5	CASKDRGNQPQHF	TGTGCCAGCAAGGACAGGGGAAATCAGCCCCAGCATTTT
NA	NA	TRBV6-2/TRBV6-3	TRBJ2-2	CASSEGPIPMELFF	TGTGCCAGCAGTGAGGGGCCCATTCCGATGGAGCTGTTTTTT
NA	few	TRBV2	TRBJ2-2	CASSGSLLELFF	TGTGCCAGCAGTGGCAGTTTACTGGAGCTGTTTTTT
TRBD2	NA	TRBV29-1	TRBJ2-1	CSVGGTSGRFGGEQFF	TGCAGCGTTGGAGGGACTAGCGGGAGGTTTGGGGGAGAGCAGTTCTTC
TRBD1	few	TRBV7-9	TRBJ1-2	CASSADRGAGVNYGYTF	TGTGCCAGCAGCGCGGACAGGGGGGCTGGGGTCAACTATGGCTACACCTTC
NA	NA	TRBV24-1	TRBJ2-2	CATSAGVNTGELFF	TGTGCCACCAGTGCCGGGGTTAACACCGGGGAGCTGTTTTTT
NA	NA	TRBV27	TRBJ1-6	CASRTANSPLHF	TGTGCCAGCCGGACGGCCAATTCACCCCTCCACTTT
NA	many	TRBV20-1	TRBJ1-6	CSARDLASSYNSPLHF	TGCAGTGCTAGAGATCTGGCCAGCTCCTATAATTCACCCCTCCACTTT
NA	many	TRBV28	TRBJ1-3	CASSLQGTGNTIYF	TGTGCCAGCAGCTTACAGGGTACAGGAAACACCATATATTTT
NA	NA	TRBV19	TRBJ1-4	CASTNRADREKLFF	TGTGCCAGTACCAACCGAGCAGATAGAGAAAAACTGTTTTTT
NA	NA	TRBV5-1	TRBJ1-2	CASRLTASNYGYTF	TGCGCCAGCCGGTTGACAGCCTCTAACTATGGCTACACCTTC
NA	many	TRBV3-1	TRBJ2-4	CASSQGGGPRNIQYF	TGTGCCAGCAGCCAAGGGGGAGGACCTCGAAACATTCAGTACTTC
TRBD1	NA	TRBV5-1	TRBJ1-2	CASSPGGQKYYGYTF	TGCGCCAGCAGCCCTGGGGGACAGAAATACTATGGCTACACCTTC
NA	many	TRBV29-1	TRBJ1-2	CSVEHPPHTF	TGCAGCGTTGAACACCCCCCTCACACCTTC